The subject of this entry is one TCR beta chain. TCRdb's table, derived via immunoSEQ multiplex PCR, lists solely in-frame clones and lacks some. The profile shows some 130,000 clones, 85% to 90% of them singletons. The sample originates from a study of blood T cell repertoires in COVID-19. The CDR3 spans 14 residues. Looked up from germline, CDR1 is LNHDA and CDR2 is SQIVND (reference sequence). V dropped 7 bases and J dropped 12; count of bases not matched to a gene: 15. This clonotype was obtained from a man aged 60 to 75 with COVID-19, enrolled during active disease. V and J are TRBV19 and TRBJ1-2; 9 bases align to TRBD1. The sample taken for sequencing was peripheral blood. Here the CDR3 DNA reads TGTGCCAGTACCGCAACCGGGACAGGGATGTTTAACACCTTC. Translating it yields CASTATGTGMFNTF. Drawing the rest from reference TRBV19 and TRBJ1-2, the complete variable domain is DGGITQSPKYLFRKEGQNVTLSCEQNLNHDAMYWYRQDPGQGLRLIYYSQIVNDFQKGDIAEGYSVSREKKESFPLTVTSAQKNPTAFYLCASTATGTGMFNTFGSGTRLTVV.